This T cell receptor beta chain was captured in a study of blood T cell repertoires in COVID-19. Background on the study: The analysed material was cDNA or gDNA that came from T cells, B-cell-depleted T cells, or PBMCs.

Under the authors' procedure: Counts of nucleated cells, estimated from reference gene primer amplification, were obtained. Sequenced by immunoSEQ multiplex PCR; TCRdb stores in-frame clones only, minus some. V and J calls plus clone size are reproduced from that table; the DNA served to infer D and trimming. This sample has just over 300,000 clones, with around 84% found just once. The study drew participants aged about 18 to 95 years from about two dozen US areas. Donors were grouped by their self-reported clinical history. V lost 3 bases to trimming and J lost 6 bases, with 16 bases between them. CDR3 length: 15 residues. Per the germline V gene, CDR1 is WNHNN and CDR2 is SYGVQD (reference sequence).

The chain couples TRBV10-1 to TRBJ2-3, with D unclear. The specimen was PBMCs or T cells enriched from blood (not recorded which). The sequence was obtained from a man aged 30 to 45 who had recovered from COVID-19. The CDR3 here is CASSEPEAEKDTQYF. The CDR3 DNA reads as TGCGCCAGCAGTGAACCTGAGGCGGAGAAGGATACGCAGTATTTT.